This TCR beta chain appears in the sequencing data of a study of CD8 T cells in Susac syndrome. The RNA, about 0.5 to 1 ug, was put through reverse transcription using random hexamers. Amplification of TCR beta CDR3 was carried out by immunoSEQ multiplex PCR, which covered 54 Vbeta and 13 Jbeta segments. TCRdb reprocessed the immunoSEQ multiplex PCR reads via MiXCR and lists one record per CDR3 protein. Counted here are 150,000 to 200,000 distinct CDR3 sequences, roughly 95% occurring once; the ten biggest clones make up around 0.093%. CDR1 SSHAT and CDR2 FNYEAQ come from the germline V gene (reference sequence). V gave up 9 bases and J gave up 7 bases; unmatched junction bases: 17. This CDR3 has 15 amino acids.

J is TRBJ1-2 and V is TRBV7-7, with 7 bases identical to TRBD1. Sequencing was done on a sample of CD4+ T cells from PBMCs. The receptor's source is a human donor with multiple sclerosis. The chain's CDR3 is CASPGGTPRDIGYTF. The CDR3 nucleotides are TGTGCCAGTCCAGGGGGTACTCCTAGGGACATTGGCTACACCTTC.